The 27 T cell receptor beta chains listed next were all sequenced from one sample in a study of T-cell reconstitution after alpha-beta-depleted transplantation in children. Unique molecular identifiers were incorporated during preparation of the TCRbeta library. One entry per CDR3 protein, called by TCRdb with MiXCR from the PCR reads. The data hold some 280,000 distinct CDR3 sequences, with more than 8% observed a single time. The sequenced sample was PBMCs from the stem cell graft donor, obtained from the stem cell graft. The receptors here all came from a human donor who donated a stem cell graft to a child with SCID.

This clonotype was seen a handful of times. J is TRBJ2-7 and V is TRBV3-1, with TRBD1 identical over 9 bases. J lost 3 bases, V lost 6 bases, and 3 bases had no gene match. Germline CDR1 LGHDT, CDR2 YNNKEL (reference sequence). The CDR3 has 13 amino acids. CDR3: CASSKDRGYEQYF. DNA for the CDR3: TGTGCCAGCAGTAAGGACAGGGGCTACGAGCAGTACTTC.

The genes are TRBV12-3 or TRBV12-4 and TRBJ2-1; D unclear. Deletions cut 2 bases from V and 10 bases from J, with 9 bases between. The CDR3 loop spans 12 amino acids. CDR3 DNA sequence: TGTGCCAGCAGTTTAACCCCGCTGGAGCAGTTCTTC. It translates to CASSLTPLEQFF.

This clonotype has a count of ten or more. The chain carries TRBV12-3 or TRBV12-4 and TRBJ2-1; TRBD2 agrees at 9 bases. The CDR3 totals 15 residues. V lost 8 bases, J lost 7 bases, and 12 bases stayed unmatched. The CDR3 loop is CASVWGLAGINEQFF. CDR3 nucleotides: TGTGCCAGCGTCTGGGGGCTAGCGGGGATTAATGAGCAGTTCTTC.

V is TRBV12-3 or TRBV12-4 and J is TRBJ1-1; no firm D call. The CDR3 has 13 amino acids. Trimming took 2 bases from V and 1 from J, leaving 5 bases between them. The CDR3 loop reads CASSLTRNTEAFF. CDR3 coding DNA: TGTGCCAGCAGTTTAACCAGGAACACTGAAGCTTTCTTT.

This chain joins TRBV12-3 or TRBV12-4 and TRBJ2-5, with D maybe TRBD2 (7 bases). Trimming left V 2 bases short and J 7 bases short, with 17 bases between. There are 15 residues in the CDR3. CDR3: CASSLTGGPPVTQYF. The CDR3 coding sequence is TGTGCCAGCAGTTTAACGGGGGGCCCCCCAGTGACCCAGTACTTC.

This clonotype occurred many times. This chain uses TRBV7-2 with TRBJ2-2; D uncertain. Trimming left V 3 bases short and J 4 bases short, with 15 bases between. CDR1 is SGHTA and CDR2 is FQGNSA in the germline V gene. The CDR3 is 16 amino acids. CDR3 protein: CASSFLWGPGTGELFF. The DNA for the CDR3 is TGTGCCAGCAGCTTCTTATGGGGTCCTGGCACCGGGGAGCTGTTTTTT. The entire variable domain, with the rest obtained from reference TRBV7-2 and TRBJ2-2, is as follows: GAGVSQSPSNKVTEKGKDVELRCDPISGHTALYWYRQSLGQGLEFLIYFQGNSAPDKSGLPSDRFSAERTGGSVSTLTIQRTQQEDSAVYLCASSFLWGPGTGELFFGEGSRLTVL.

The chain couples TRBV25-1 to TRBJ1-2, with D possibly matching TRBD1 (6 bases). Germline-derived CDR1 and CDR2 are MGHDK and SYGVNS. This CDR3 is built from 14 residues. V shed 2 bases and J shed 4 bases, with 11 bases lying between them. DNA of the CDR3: TGTGCCAGCAGTGAAGGGGGGCCTAGCTATGGCTACACCTTC. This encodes CASSEGGPSYGYTF.

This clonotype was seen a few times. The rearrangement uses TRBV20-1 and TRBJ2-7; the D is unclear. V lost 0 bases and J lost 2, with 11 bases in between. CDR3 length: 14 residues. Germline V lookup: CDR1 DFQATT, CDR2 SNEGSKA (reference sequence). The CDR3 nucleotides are TGCAGTGCTAGAGATGAGAATCTGGCCTACGAGCAGTACTTC. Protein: CSARDENLAYEQYF.

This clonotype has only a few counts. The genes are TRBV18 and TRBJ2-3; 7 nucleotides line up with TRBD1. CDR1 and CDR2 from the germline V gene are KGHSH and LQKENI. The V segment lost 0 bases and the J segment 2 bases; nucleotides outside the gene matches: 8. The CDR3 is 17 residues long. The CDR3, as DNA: TGTGCCAGCTCACCACCTCTCGGGACAGTTAACACAGATACGCAGTATTTT. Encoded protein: CASSPPLGTVNTDTQYF. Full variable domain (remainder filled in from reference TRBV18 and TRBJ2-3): NAGVMQNPRHLVRRRGQEARLRCSPMKGHSHVYWYRQLPEEGLKFMVYLQKENIIDESGMPKERFSAEFPKEGPSILRIQQVVRGDSAAYFCASSPPLGTVNTDTQYFGPGTRLTVL.

The CDR3 is CASSLAGGTKNIQYF. DNA of the CDR3: TGTGCCAGCAGTTTAGCGGGCGGAACCAAAAACATTCAGTACTTC. The rearrangement links TRBV12-3 or TRBV12-4 to TRBJ2-4; unclear D gene. The CDR3 covers 15 residues. Trimming shortened V by 0 bases and J by 2 bases, and 8 bases separated the two germline ends.

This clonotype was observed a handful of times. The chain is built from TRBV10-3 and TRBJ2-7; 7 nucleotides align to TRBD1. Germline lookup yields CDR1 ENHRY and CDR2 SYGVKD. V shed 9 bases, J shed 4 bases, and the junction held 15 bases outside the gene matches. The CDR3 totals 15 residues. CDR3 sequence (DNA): TGTGCCATTCGAGAGCCACAGGGGATATCTTACGAGCAGTACTTC. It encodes CAIREPQGISYEQYF.

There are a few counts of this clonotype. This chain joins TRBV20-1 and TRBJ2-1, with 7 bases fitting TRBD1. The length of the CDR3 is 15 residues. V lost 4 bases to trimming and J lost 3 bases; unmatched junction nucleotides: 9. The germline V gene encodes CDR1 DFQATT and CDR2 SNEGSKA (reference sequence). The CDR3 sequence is CSAKGAFLVYNEQFF. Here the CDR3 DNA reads TGCAGTGCTAAGGGGGCGTTTTTAGTCTACAATGAGCAGTTCTTC.

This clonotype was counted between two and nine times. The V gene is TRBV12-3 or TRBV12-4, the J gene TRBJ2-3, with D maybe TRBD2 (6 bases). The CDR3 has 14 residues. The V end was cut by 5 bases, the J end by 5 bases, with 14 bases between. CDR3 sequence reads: CASSLSGGGDTQYF. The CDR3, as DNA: TGTGCCAGCAGTCTTAGCGGAGGCGGAGATACGCAGTATTTT.

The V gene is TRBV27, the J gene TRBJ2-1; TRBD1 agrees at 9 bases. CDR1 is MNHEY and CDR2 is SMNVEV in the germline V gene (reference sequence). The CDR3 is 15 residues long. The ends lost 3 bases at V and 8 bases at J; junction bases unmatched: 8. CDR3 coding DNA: TGTGCCAGCAGTTTTGTAGGACAGGGGTGGGATGAGCAGTTCTTC. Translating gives CASSFVGQGWDEQFF.

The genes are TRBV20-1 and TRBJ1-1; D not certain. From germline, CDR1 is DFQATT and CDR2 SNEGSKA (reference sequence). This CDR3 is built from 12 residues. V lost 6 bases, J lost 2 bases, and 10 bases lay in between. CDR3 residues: CSANSYNTEAFF. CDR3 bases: TGCAGTGCCAATAGTTATAACACTGAAGCTTTCTTT.

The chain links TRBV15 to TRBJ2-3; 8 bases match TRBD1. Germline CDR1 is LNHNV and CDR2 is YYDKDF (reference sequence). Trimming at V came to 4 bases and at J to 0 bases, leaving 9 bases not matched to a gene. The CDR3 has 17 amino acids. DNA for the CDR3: TGTGCCACCAGCACGTCCCCCGGACAGGGAAGCACAGATACGCAGTATTTT. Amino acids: CATSTSPGQGSTDTQYF.

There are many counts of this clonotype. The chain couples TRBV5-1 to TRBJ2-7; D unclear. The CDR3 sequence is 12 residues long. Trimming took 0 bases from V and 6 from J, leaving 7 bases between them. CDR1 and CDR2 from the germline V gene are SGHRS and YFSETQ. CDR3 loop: CASSLEGIEQYF. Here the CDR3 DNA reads TGCGCCAGCAGCTTGGAGGGAATCGAGCAGTACTTC.

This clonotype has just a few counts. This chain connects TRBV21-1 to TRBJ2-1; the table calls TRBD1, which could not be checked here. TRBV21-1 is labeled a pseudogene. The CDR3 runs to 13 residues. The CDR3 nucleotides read TGTGCCAGCTCCGGCGGCAGGGGGTATGAGCAGTTCTTC. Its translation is CASSGGRGYEQFF.

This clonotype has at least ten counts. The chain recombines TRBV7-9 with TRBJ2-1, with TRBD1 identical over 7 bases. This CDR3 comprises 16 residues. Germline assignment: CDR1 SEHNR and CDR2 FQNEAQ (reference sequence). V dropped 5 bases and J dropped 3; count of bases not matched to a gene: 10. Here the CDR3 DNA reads TGTGCCAGCAGCCCACCGAACGGGACAGTCTACAATGAGCAGTTCTTC. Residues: CASSPPNGTVYNEQFF.

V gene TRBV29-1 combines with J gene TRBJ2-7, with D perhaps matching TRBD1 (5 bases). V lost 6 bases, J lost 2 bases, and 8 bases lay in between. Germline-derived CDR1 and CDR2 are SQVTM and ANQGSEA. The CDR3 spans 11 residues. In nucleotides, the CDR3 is TGCAGCGTGCGACAGACCTACGAGCAGTACTTC. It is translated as CSVRQTYEQYF.

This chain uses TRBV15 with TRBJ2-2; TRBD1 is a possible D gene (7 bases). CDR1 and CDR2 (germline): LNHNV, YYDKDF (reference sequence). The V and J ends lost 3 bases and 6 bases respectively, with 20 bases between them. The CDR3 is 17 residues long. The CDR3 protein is CATSSRGTELLPGELFF. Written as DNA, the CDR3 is TGTGCCACCAGCAGTCGGGGGACAGAGCTTCTGCCCGGGGAGCTGTTTTTT.

CDR3 protein: CATSRARPLTGLNTGELFF. The CDR3, as DNA: TGTGCCACCAGCAGAGCCCGGCCCCTAACAGGGCTCAACACCGGGGAGCTGTTTTTT. The V and J genes are TRBV15 and TRBJ2-2; weak D call: TRBD1 (6 bases). The ends were cut back, 1 base at V and 2 bases at J, with 20 bases in the middle. Germline assignment: CDR1 LNHNV and CDR2 YYDKDF (reference sequence). The CDR3 covers 19 residues. Filled out from reference TRBV15 and TRBJ2-2, the complete variable domain reads DAMVIQNPRYQVTQFGKPVTLSCSQTLNHNVMYWYQQKSSQAPKLLFHYYDKDFNNEADTPDNFQSRRPNTSFCFLDIRSPGLGDTAMYLCATSRARPLTGLNTGELFFGEGSRLTVL.

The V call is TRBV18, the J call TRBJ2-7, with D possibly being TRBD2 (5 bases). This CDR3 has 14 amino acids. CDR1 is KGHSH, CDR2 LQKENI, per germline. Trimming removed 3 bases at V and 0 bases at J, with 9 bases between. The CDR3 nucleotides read TGTGCCAGCTCACCTGTAGGGAGCTCCTACGAGCAGTACTTC. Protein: CASSPVGSSYEQYF.

The CDR3 sequence: CASSRLYRGLREKLFF. CDR3 nucleotide sequence: TGTGCCAGCAGCCGGCTCTACAGGGGGCTGAGAGAAAAACTGTTTTTT. This chain connects TRBV7-8 to TRBJ1-4; TRBD1 matches 9 bases. With V trimmed by 5 bases and J by 8 bases, 12 bases remained unmatched. The CDR3 sequence is 16 residues long. From germline, CDR1 is SGHVS and CDR2 FQNEAQ.

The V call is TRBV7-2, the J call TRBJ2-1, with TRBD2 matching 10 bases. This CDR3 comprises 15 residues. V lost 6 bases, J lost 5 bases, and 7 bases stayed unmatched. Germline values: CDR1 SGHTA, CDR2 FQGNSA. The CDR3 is CASSLLAGVDNEQFF. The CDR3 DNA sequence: TGTGCCAGCAGTCTCCTAGCGGGGGTCGACAATGAGCAGTTCTTC. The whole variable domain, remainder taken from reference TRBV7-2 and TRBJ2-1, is GAGVSQSPSNKVTEKGKDVELRCDPISGHTALYWYRQSLGQGLEFLIYFQGNSAPDKSGLPSDRFSAERTGGSVSTLTIQRTQQEDSAVYLCASSLLAGVDNEQFFGPGTRLTVL.

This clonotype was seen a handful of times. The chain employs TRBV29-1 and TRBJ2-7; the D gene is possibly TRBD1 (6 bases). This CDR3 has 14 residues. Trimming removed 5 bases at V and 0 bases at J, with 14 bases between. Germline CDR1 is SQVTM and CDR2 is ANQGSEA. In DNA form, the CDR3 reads TGCAGCGTTTCCGGGACACAAAGCTCCTACGAGCAGTACTTC. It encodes CSVSGTQSSYEQYF.

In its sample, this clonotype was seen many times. The CDR3 coding sequence is TGCAGTGCTGGAGGGACAGGGTACGGAGCTTTCTTT. Translating it yields CSAGGTGYGAFF. V is TRBV20-1 and J is TRBJ1-1; 9 bases agree with TRBD1. Losses at the gene ends were 5 bases for V and 10 bases for J; bases not matched to a gene: 8. The CDR3 totals 12 residues. The germline V gene has CDR1 DFQATT and CDR2 SNEGSKA (reference sequence).